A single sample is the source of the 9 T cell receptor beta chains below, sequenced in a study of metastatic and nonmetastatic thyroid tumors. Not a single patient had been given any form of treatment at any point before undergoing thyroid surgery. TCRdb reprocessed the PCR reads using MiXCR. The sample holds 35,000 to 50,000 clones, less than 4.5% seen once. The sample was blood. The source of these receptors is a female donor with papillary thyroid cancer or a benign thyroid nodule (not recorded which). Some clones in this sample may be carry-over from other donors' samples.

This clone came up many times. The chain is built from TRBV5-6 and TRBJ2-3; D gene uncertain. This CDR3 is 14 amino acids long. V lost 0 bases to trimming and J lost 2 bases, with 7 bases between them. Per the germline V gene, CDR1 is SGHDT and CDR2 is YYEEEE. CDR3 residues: CASSLGAHTDTQYF. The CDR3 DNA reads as TGTGCCAGCAGCTTGGGTGCTCACACAGATACGCAGTATTTT.

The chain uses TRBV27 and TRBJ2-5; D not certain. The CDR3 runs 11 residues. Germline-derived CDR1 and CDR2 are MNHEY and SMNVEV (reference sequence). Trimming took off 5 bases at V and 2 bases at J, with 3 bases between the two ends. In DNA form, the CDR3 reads TGTGCCAGCAGTATTCAAGAGACCCAGTACTTC. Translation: CASSIQETQYF.

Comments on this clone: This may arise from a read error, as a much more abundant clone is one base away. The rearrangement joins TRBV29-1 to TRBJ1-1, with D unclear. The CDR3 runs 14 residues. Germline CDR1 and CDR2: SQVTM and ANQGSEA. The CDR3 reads CSVLSPNMNTESFF. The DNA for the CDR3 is TGCAGCGTTCTATCCCCCAATATGAACACTGAATCTTTCTTT.

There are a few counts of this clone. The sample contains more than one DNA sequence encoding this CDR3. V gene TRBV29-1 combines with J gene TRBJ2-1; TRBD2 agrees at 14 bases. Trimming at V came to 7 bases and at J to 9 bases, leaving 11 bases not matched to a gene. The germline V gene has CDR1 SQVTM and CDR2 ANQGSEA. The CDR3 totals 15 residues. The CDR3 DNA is TGCAGCGGGGACGGGACTAGCGGGAGAGGAACTGAGCAGTTCTTC. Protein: CSGDGTSGRGTEQFF.

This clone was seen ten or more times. CDR3 nucleotides: TGTGCTAGTGGTTTGGTACGGCTAGCGGGAGGCCCGAGCTCCTACAATGAGCAGTTCTTC. It is translated as CASGLVRLAGGPSSYNEQFF. The chain recombines TRBV12-5 with TRBJ2-1; TRBD2 agrees at 11 bases. With 0 bases clipped from V and 0 bases from J, the junction kept 10 bases outside the gene matches. Germline V gene sequence: CDR1 LGHNT, CDR2 FRNRAP. CDR3 length equals 20 residues.

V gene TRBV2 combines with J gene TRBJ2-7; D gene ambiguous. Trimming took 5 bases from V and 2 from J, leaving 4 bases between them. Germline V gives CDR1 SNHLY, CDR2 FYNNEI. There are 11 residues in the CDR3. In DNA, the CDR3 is TGTGCCAGCAGTCCTACCTACGAGCAGTACTTC. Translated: CASSPTYEQYF.

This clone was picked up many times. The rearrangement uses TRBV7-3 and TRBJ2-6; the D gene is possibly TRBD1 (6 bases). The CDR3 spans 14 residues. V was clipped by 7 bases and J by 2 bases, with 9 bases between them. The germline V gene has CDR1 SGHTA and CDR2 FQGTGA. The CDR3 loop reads CASKTGTGANVLTF. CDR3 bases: TGTGCCAGCAAAACAGGGACTGGGGCCAACGTCCTGACTTTC.

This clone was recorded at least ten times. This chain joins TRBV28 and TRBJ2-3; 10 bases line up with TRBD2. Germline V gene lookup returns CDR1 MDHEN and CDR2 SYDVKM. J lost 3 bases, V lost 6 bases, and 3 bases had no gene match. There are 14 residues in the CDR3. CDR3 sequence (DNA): TGTGCCAGCAGGAGCGGGGGGGAGACAGATACGCAGTATTTT. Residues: CASRSGGETDTQYF.

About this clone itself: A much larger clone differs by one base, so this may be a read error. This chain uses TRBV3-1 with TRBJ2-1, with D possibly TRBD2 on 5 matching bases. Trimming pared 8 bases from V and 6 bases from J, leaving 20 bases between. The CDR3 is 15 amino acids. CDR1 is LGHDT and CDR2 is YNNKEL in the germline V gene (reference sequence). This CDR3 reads CASASCTRLRNEQFF. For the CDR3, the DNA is TGTGCCAGCGCGAGCTGCACTAGGTTGCGCAATGAGCAGTTCTTC.